What follows are 21 T cell receptor beta chains derived from one specimen sequenced in a study of cytomegalovirus exposure and HLA in healthy donors. The study ran its PCR with 60 Vbeta and 13 Jbeta primers. The protocol was immunoSEQ multiplex PCR, while the TCRdb copy is restricted to in-frame clones and leaves out a portion. This table has roughly 110,000 clones, around 70% appearing once. The specimen sequenced was PBMCs. These receptors came from a woman in her thirties or forties in good health and CMV-seropositive.

The J gene is TRBJ2-1, the V gene TRBV6-5, with TRBD1 identical over 9 bases. With 6 bases clipped from V and 2 bases from J, the junction kept 5 bases outside the gene matches. The germline V gene has CDR1 MNHEY and CDR2 SVGAGI. The CDR3 has 15 residues. This CDR3 reads CASSPDRGPYNEQFF. Here the CDR3 DNA reads TGTGCCAGCAGCCCGGACAGGGGCCCCTACAATGAGCAGTTCTTC.

This clone came up once. The rearrangement joins TRBV5-6 to TRBJ1-2, with 7 nucleotides matching TRBD1. V lost 6 bases to trimming and J lost 5 bases; unmatched junction nucleotides: 1. This CDR3 has 11 residues. Germline CDR1 and CDR2: SGHDT and YYEEEE. This chain's CDR3 is CASKGQYGYTF. The CDR3 bases are TGTGCCAGCAAGGGACAGTATGGCTACACCTTC.

This clone was observed a single time. CDR3 bases: TGTGCCAGCAGCTCCTCCATAGCGGGGGTGAACACCGGGGAGCTGTTTTTT. The encoded protein is CASSSSIAGVNTGELFF. The V and J genes are TRBV7-9 and TRBJ2-2; 9 nucleotides agree with TRBD2. Germline V gene data show CDR1 as SEHNR and CDR2 as FQNEAQ (reference sequence). This CDR3 has 17 residues. J lost 1 base, V lost 4 bases, and 7 bases had no gene match. Looking up the rest from reference TRBV7-9 and TRBJ2-2 gives the full variable domain: DTGVSQNPRHKITKRGQNVTFRCDPISEHNRLYWYRQTLGQGPEFLTYFQNEAQLEKSRLLSDRFSAERPKGSFSTLEIQRTEQGDSAMYLCASSSSIAGVNTGELFFGEGSRLTVL.

The chain is built from TRBV19 and TRBJ1-2; tentative D call: TRBD1 (5 bases). The CDR3 is 16 residues long. The V and J ends lost 2 bases and 4 bases respectively, with 17 bases between them. Germline V gives CDR1 LNHDA, CDR2 SQIVND (reference sequence). The CDR3 DNA follows: TGTGCCAGTAGTATAAGACACACCACAGGTGGCTATGGCTACACCTTC. This codes for CASSIRHTTGGYGYTF.

This sequence joins TRBV30 and TRBJ1-1; D is unresolved. CDR1 is GTSNPN, CDR2 SVGIG, per germline (reference sequence). Trimming stripped 3 bases from V and 1 base from J, with 12 bases between. The CDR3 sequence is 14 residues long. CDR3 amino acids: CAWRDIAPNTEAFF. The CDR3 nucleotides are TGTGCCTGGAGAGACATCGCCCCGAACACTGAAGCTTTCTTT.

The rearrangement joins TRBV4-3 to TRBJ1-4; D is perhaps TRBD1 (5 bases). CDR3 length: 16 residues. V was cut by 0 bases and J by 8 bases, with 16 bases left in between. Germline CDR1 and CDR2: LGHNA and YSLEER. For the CDR3, the DNA is TGCGCCAGCAGCCAAGATCGGGGGATGGGGAGGGAAAAACTGTTTTTT. Translating it yields CASSQDRGMGREKLFF.

The rearrangement uses TRBV30 and TRBJ2-3; no clear D gene. This CDR3 has 17 residues. Germline CDR1 and CDR2: GTSNPN and SVGIG (reference sequence). V lost 3 bases and J 2 bases, leaving 21 bases between the germline ends. For the CDR3, the DNA is TGTGCCTGGAGGCCTTCCGCGTTAAGGCTAGTCACAGATACGCAGTATTTT. Residues: CAWRPSALRLVTDTQYF.

This chain joins TRBV5-1 and TRBJ2-2, with 8 bases lining up with TRBD1. CDR1 is SGHRS and CDR2 is YFSETQ in the germline V gene. This CDR3 contains 15 residues. The trim removed 5 bases at V and 4 bases at J, leaving 7 bases unmatched. CDR3 protein: CASSPQGAVTGELFF. The CDR3 DNA reads TGCGCCAGCAGTCCCCAGGGGGCGGTCACCGGGGAGCTGTTTTTT.

The V call is TRBV5-6, the J call TRBJ2-5; possibly TRBD2 for D (6 bases). V was clipped by 0 bases and J by 3 bases, with 9 bases between them. The CDR3 contains 14 residues. Germline V CDR1 and CDR2: SGHDT, YYEEEE. The CDR3 loop is CASSLVGTEETQYF. CDR3 DNA sequence: TGTGCCAGCAGCTTGGTCGGGACTGAAGAGACCCAGTACTTC.

The rearrangement links TRBV15 to TRBJ2-5, with a tentative D call TRBD1 (7 bases). CDR3 length: 15 residues. Germline CDR1 reads LNHNV; CDR2 reads YYDKDF (reference sequence). Deletions cut 4 bases from V and 5 bases from J, with 17 bases between. CDR3 nucleotides: TGTGCCACCAGCACCAGCAGGGGGGCCGGGGAGACCCAGTACTTC. It translates to CATSTSRGAGETQYF.

The gene calls are TRBV2 and TRBJ1-4; a weak D match, TRBD1 (5 bases). V lost 8 bases, J lost 6 bases, and 19 bases lay in between. The CDR3 extends over 15 amino acids. CDR1 is SNHLY and CDR2 is FYNNEI in the germline V gene. CDR3: CASQRQSVLDEKLFF. The CDR3 DNA sequence: TGTGCCAGCCAAAGACAGTCGGTTTTAGATGAAAAACTGTTTTTT.

Concerning this clone itself: This sample includes further DNA sequences coding for the same CDR3. The chain recombines TRBV18 with TRBJ1-1, with D tentatively TRBD1 (6 bases). V was shortened by 5 bases and J by 0 bases, with 13 bases between the two germline ends. CDR3 length: 15 amino acids. Germline V gene lookup returns CDR1 KGHSH and CDR2 LQKENI. The DNA for the CDR3 is TGTGCCAGCTCAGCAAGACAGGCTATGAACACTGAAGCTTTCTTT. This encodes CASSARQAMNTEAFF. The variable domain in full, with the rest retrieved from reference TRBV18 and TRBJ1-1, is NAGVMQNPRHLVRRRGQEARLRCSPMKGHSHVYWYRQLPEEGLKFMVYLQKENIIDESGMPKERFSAEFPKEGPSILRIQQVVRGDSAAYFCASSARQAMNTEAFFGQGTRLTVV.

The chain couples TRBV19 to TRBJ1-1, with a possible D match to TRBD1 (5 bases). The CDR3 loop spans 13 amino acids. The ends were cut back, 3 bases at V and 3 bases at J, with 8 bases in the middle. The germline V gene encodes CDR1 LNHDA and CDR2 SQIVND (reference sequence). The CDR3 bases are TGTGCCAGTAGTATTCAGGGTCACACTGAAGCTTTCTTT. Translation gives CASSIQGHTEAFF.

V usage is TRBV9 and J usage is TRBJ2-5, with 9 bases lining up with TRBD1. There are 15 residues in the CDR3. The junction had 4 bases not matched to a gene; V was cut back by 0 bases and J by 4 bases. The germline V gene encodes CDR1 SGDLS and CDR2 YYNGEE. The CDR3 is CASSVGPGQGETQYF. Here the CDR3 DNA reads TGTGCCAGCAGCGTAGGCCCGGGACAGGGAGAGACCCAGTACTTC.

This sequence joins TRBV4-3 and TRBJ2-1; TRBD1 matches 8 bases. Per the germline V gene, CDR1 is LGHNA and CDR2 is YSLEER. Unmatched junction bases numbered 16, after V lost 6 bases and J lost 6 bases. This CDR3 region has 17 residues. In DNA form, the CDR3 reads TGCGCCAGCAGTCCAAGGAATTTCAGGACAGGGATCAATGAGCAGTTCTTC. Protein: CASSPRNFRTGINEQFF.

The gene calls are TRBV30 and TRBJ2-7; a weak D match, TRBD2 (7 bases). Trimming took 1 base from V and 2 from J, leaving 9 bases between them. The germline V gene encodes CDR1 GTSNPN and CDR2 SVGIG (reference sequence). The length of the CDR3 is 13 residues. The CDR3 bases are TGTGCCTGGAGTGAAGGGGGGGCCTACGAGCAGTACTTC. Amino acid sequence: CAWSEGGAYEQYF.

The V and J genes are TRBV7-8 and TRBJ1-4; TRBD1 is a possible D gene (6 bases). The CDR3 has 15 residues. Germline V gene lookup returns CDR1 SGHVS and CDR2 FQNEAQ. V lost 2 bases and J 5 bases, leaving 12 bases between the germline ends. CDR3 residues: CASSLLGAWNEKLFF. The CDR3 nucleotides read TGTGCCAGCAGCTTATTGGGGGCCTGGAATGAAAAACTGTTTTTT.

The sample holds one count of this clone. The V call is TRBV7-2, the J call TRBJ1-3, with unresolved D. Germline values: CDR1 SGHTA, CDR2 FQGNSA. The CDR3 totals 11 residues. Trimming took 6 bases from V and 4 from J, leaving 4 bases between them. This chain's CDR3 is CASRQGNTIYF. The CDR3 DNA reads as TGTGCCAGCAGACAGGGAAACACCATATATTTT.

The chain combines TRBV5-1 with TRBJ2-3, with 9 bases aligning to TRBD1. Germline V gene sequence: CDR1 SGHRS, CDR2 YFSETQ. J gave up 0 bases and V 3 bases, and 5 bases lay outside the gene matches. The length of the CDR3 is 16 residues. CDR3 loop: CASSSGTGHSTDTQYF. The CDR3, as DNA: TGCGCCAGCAGCTCAGGGACAGGGCATAGCACAGATACGCAGTATTTT.

The rearrangement joins TRBV7-9 to TRBJ1-2; no reliable D call. This CDR3 is built from 14 residues. Germline loops: CDR1 SEHNR, CDR2 FQNEAQ (reference sequence). V dropped 5 bases and J dropped 2 bases, with 12 bases sitting between them. The CDR3 protein is CASSEQYQNYGYTF. DNA for the CDR3: TGTGCCAGCAGCGAACAGTACCAGAACTATGGCTACACCTTC. Combining the CDR3 with reference TRBV7-9 and TRBJ1-2 gives the whole variable domain DTGVSQNPRHKITKRGQNVTFRCDPISEHNRLYWYRQTLGQGPEFLTYFQNEAQLEKSRLLSDRFSAERPKGSFSTLEIQRTEQGDSAMYLCASSEQYQNYGYTFGSGTRLTVV.

The chain uses TRBV6-6 and TRBJ1-2, with a weak D call TRBD1 (5 bases). Germline CDR1 MNHNY, CDR2 SVGAGI (reference sequence). The CDR3 is 15 amino acids. The V end lost 6 bases, the J end lost 5 bases, and 19 bases lay between the germline ends. DNA of the CDR3: TGTGCCAGCAGAATGGGACTGTCCTTTCAGTATGGCTACACCTTC. Translation gives CASRMGLSFQYGYTF.